These T cell receptor beta chains were read from a single sample in a study of yellow fever vaccine responses in identical twins. Via MiXCR, TCRdb re-called the RT-PCR reads, giving one row per CDR3 protein. The table shows around 5,000 distinct CDR3 sequences, with approximately 85% occurring only once. Material: T cells from blood (PBMCs), unsorted or a sorted subset (not recorded which), obtained before or after yellow fever vaccination (not recorded which). The receptor set was obtained from a woman under 30 who received the yellow fever vaccine. CDR3s include the opening cysteine and the closing phenylalanine or tryptophan. The D gene is left open where the match is weak. Size is omitted from some rows. Given values are once, few, many or a class for expanded clones.

abundance: once
v_gene: TRBV28
d_gene: -
j_gene: TRBJ1-1
CDR3nt: TGTGCCAGCAGTTCCCTCGGGGGAACTGAAGCTTTCTTT
CDR3aa: CASSSLGGTEAFF

abundance: -
v_gene: TRBV30
d_gene: TRBD1
j_gene: TRBJ1-5
CDR3nt: TGTGCCTGGAGCGGACGGACAGGGTCGAGGCAGCCCCAGCATTTT
CDR3aa: CAWSGRTGSRQPQHF

abundance: -
v_gene: TRBV29-1
d_gene: TRBD2
j_gene: TRBJ2-1
CDR3nt: TGCAGCGTTGCGCGGGAGGCCAATGAGCAGTTCTTC
CDR3aa: CSVAREANEQFF

abundance: few
v_gene: TRBV5-4
d_gene: TRBD2
j_gene: TRBJ2-1
CDR3nt: TGTGCCAGCAGCTTGGAGGTAGCGGGAGCTATAAATGAGCAGTTCTTC
CDR3aa: CASSLEVAGAINEQFF

abundance: -
v_gene: TRBV7-6
d_gene: TRBD1
j_gene: TRBJ1-6
CDR3nt: TGTGCCAGCAGTTCACCCGGGACAGGGGATTCACCCCTCCACTTT
CDR3aa: CASSSPGTGDSPLHF

abundance: -
v_gene: TRBV5-1
d_gene: -
j_gene: TRBJ2-2
CDR3nt: TGCGCCAGCAGCTTGGTGGGTAGCACCGGGGAGCTGTTTTTT
CDR3aa: CASSLVGSTGELFF

abundance: -
v_gene: TRBV5-1
d_gene: -
j_gene: TRBJ1-2
CDR3nt: TGCGCCAGCAGCCACGGGGACGGTAGATATGGCTACACCTTC
CDR3aa: CASSHGDGRYGYTF

abundance: -
v_gene: TRBV18
d_gene: -
j_gene: TRBJ2-7
CDR3nt: TGTGCCAGCCTAGGGCGGGCCGAGCAGTACTTC
CDR3aa: CASLGRAEQYF

abundance: once
v_gene: TRBV20-1
d_gene: -
j_gene: TRBJ1-1
CDR3nt: TGCAGTGCTAGACAGGGGAACACTGAAGCTTTCTTT
CDR3aa: CSARQGNTEAFF

abundance: -
v_gene: TRBV5-6
d_gene: -
j_gene: TRBJ2-1
CDR3nt: TGTGCCAGCAGCTTGGCCGGGGGCCATGAGCAGTTCTTC
CDR3aa: CASSLAGGHEQFF

abundance: -
v_gene: TRBV7-3
d_gene: -
j_gene: TRBJ2-1
CDR3nt: TGTGCCAGCACCTTAACATTATCAACGGCGGCTAGCAGCCACAATGAGCAGTTCTTC
CDR3aa: CASTLTLSTAASSHNEQFF

abundance: -
v_gene: TRBV29-1
d_gene: -
j_gene: TRBJ2-7
CDR3nt: TGCAGCGCTGGACGGAGCTACGAGCAGTACTTC
CDR3aa: CSAGRSYEQYF

abundance: few
v_gene: TRBV23-1
d_gene: -
j_gene: TRBJ1-5
CDR3nt: TGCGCCAGCAGTCAACCGGAGGAGGGTAGGCAGCCCCAGCATTTT
CDR3aa: CASSQPEEGRQPQHF

abundance: -
v_gene: TRBV10-1
d_gene: -
j_gene: TRBJ1-2
CDR3nt: TGCGCCAGCAGTGAGTCAAAAGGAGCTAACTATGGCTACACCTTC
CDR3aa: CASSESKGANYGYTF

abundance: -
v_gene: TRBV28
d_gene: -
j_gene: TRBJ2-3
CDR3nt: TGTGCCAGCACGCCGGGTCCAGATACGCAGTATTTT
CDR3aa: CASTPGPDTQYF

abundance: -
v_gene: TRBV5-1
d_gene: TRBD1
j_gene: TRBJ2-7
CDR3nt: TGCGCCAGCAGGGGTCAAACAGGGGGCCAGTACGAGCAGTACTTC
CDR3aa: CASRGQTGGQYEQYF

abundance: -
v_gene: TRBV10-3
d_gene: -
j_gene: TRBJ1-1
CDR3nt: TGTGCCATCAGTGGGGGGGCGGACACTGAAGCTTTCTTT
CDR3aa: CAISGGADTEAFF

abundance: -
v_gene: TRBV18
d_gene: -
j_gene: TRBJ2-5
CDR3nt: TGTGCCAGCTCCGGCCCAGTACAAGAGACCCAGTACTTC
CDR3aa: CASSGPVQETQYF

abundance: -
v_gene: TRBV5-1
d_gene: -
j_gene: TRBJ2-7
CDR3nt: TGCGCCAGCAGTTGGACAGCCTTGAGGGAAGAGCAGTACTTC
CDR3aa: CASSWTALREEQYF

abundance: -
v_gene: TRBV10-3
d_gene: TRBD1
j_gene: TRBJ1-1
CDR3nt: TGTGCCATCCGGACAGGGACGAACACTGAAGCTTTCTTT
CDR3aa: CAIRTGTNTEAFF

abundance: -
v_gene: TRBV29-1
d_gene: -
j_gene: TRBJ2-1
CDR3nt: TGCAGCGTTGAATCTGGGCGATACAATGAGCAGTTCTTC
CDR3aa: CSVESGRYNEQFF

abundance: once
v_gene: TRBV7-2
d_gene: TRBD2
j_gene: TRBJ2-7
CDR3nt: TGTGCCAGCGGGACTAGAGACGAGCAGTACTTC
CDR3aa: CASGTRDEQYF

abundance: -
v_gene: TRBV29-1
d_gene: -
j_gene: TRBJ2-3
CDR3nt: TGCAGCGTCCTACAATACACAGATACGCAGTATTTT
CDR3aa: CSVLQYTDTQYF

abundance: -
v_gene: TRBV11-2
d_gene: TRBD2
j_gene: TRBJ2-3
CDR3nt: TGTGCCAGCAGCTACGGGACTAGCGGGAGTCGGGAGGGCACAGATACGCAGTATTTT
CDR3aa: CASSYGTSGSREGTDTQYF

abundance: -
v_gene: TRBV18
d_gene: -
j_gene: TRBJ2-5
CDR3nt: TGTGCCAGCTCACCCTATAGCAACCAAGAGACCCAGTACTTC
CDR3aa: CASSPYSNQETQYF

abundance: -
v_gene: TRBV5-6
d_gene: TRBD2
j_gene: TRBJ2-1
CDR3nt: TGTGCCAGCAGCTTTGGACTAGCGGGAGCAGGAGGGGACAATGAGCAGTTCTTC
CDR3aa: CASSFGLAGAGGDNEQFF